These 29 T cell receptor beta chains originate from one sample sequenced in a study of cytotoxic CD8 clonotypes in ibrutinib-treated CLL. Sequenced by immunoSEQ multiplex PCR; TCRdb stores in-frame clones only, minus some. This table has 50,000 or so clones, approximately 82% appearing once. The sequencing used PBMCs, collected after 24 months of ibrutinib treatment. Every receptor here comes from a human donor with chronic lymphocytic leukemia.

V is TRBV11-2 and J is TRBJ1-1; tentative D call: TRBD1 (6 bases). The germline V gene encodes CDR1 SGHAT and CDR2 FQNNGV. Trimming shortened V by 5 bases and J by 3 bases, and 13 bases separated the two germline ends. The CDR3 is 14 amino acids. The CDR3 DNA sequence: TGTGCCAGCAGCACCTTACAGGGAGACACTGAAGCTTTCTTT. This translates into CASSTLQGDTEAFF.

The V call is TRBV18, the J call TRBJ1-5; D ambiguous. CDR1 is KGHSH, CDR2 LQKENI, per germline. The CDR3 loop spans 13 amino acids. Trimming took off 4 bases at V and 5 bases at J, with 9 bases between the two ends. The CDR3 nucleotides read TGTGCCAGCTCACAAATGCTAGATCAGCCCCAGCATTTT. Encoded protein: CASSQMLDQPQHF. Using reference TRBV18 and TRBJ1-5 for the parts outside the CDR3, the full variable domain is NAGVMQNPRHLVRRRGQEARLRCSPMKGHSHVYWYRQLPEEGLKFMVYLQKENIIDESGMPKERFSAEFPKEGPSILRIQQVVRGDSAAYFCASSQMLDQPQHFGDGTRLSIL.

The CDR3 coding sequence is TGTGCCAGCAGTCTCGGGTGGGACACAGATACGCAGTATTTT. This encodes CASSLGWDTDTQYF. The rearrangement links TRBV6-5 to TRBJ2-3; D is unclear. Deletions cut 5 bases from V and 2 bases from J, with 11 bases between. Looked up from germline, CDR1 is MNHEY and CDR2 is SVGAGI. The CDR3 has 14 amino acids.

The chain combines TRBV30 with TRBJ1-2; TRBD1 is a possible D gene (5 bases). The CDR3 is 12 amino acids. Germline lookup yields CDR1 GTSNPN and CDR2 SVGIG (reference sequence). The V and J ends lost 4 bases and 4 bases respectively, with 10 bases between them. The CDR3 protein is CAWTRDLYGYTF. In nucleotides, the CDR3 is TGTGCCTGGACCCGGGACCTCTATGGCTACACCTTC.

The chain links TRBV7-8 to TRBJ2-1; TRBD2 might be the D (5 bases). Per germline, CDR1 SGHVS and CDR2 FQNEAQ. Trimming took 4 bases from V and 7 from J, leaving 14 bases between them. The CDR3 is made up of 14 amino acids. The CDR3 region has the DNA TGTGCCAGCAGCTATAACCCATCGGGGAATGAGCAGTTCTTC. It specifies CASSYNPSGNEQFF.

This clone was seen only a few times. The chain employs TRBV6-1 and TRBJ2-7, with a tentative D call TRBD2 (6 bases). V lost 1 base and J 2 bases, leaving 12 bases between the germline ends. CDR3 length: 15 amino acids. CDR1 is MNHNS and CDR2 is SASEGT in the germline V gene. The CDR3 sequence: CASSEGSPGAYEQYF. CDR3 coding DNA: TGTGCCAGCAGTGAAGGGTCCCCGGGGGCCTACGAGCAGTACTTC.

This clone was counted once. This sequence joins TRBV20-1 and TRBJ1-1; D not certain. This CDR3 is 11 amino acids long. CDR1 is DFQATT, CDR2 SNEGSKA, per germline (reference sequence). Trimming left V 3 bases short and J 12 bases short, with 14 bases between. For the CDR3, the DNA is TGCAGTGCTAGGCGTGACCCCAAGACTTTCTTT. Translated: CSARRDPKTFF.

This sequence joins TRBV7-9 and TRBJ2-1, with 10 bases lining up with TRBD2. The CDR3 runs 15 residues. Germline V gene data show CDR1 as SEHNR and CDR2 as FQNEAQ (reference sequence). V gave up 3 bases and J gave up 5 bases; unmatched junction bases: 4. CDR3 DNA: TGTGCCAGCAGCTTTCGGACTAGCGGAGACAATGAGCAGTTCTTC. The encoded protein is CASSFRTSGDNEQFF.

The rearrangement uses TRBV11-2 and TRBJ2-5, with D maybe TRBD2 (7 bases). CDR1 and CDR2 (germline): SGHAT, FQNNGV. The length of the CDR3 is 16 residues. The V gene lost 2 bases and the J gene lost 0 bases, with 13 bases spanning the gap. CDR3 sequence: CASSLSGGANQETQYF. DNA of the CDR3: TGTGCCAGCAGCTTATCTGGGGGGGCAAACCAAGAGACCCAGTACTTC.

This chain joins TRBV27 and TRBJ1-1; D possibly corresponds to TRBD1 (5 bases). The V gene's germline CDR1 is MNHEY and CDR2 SMNVEV (reference sequence). The CDR3 consists of 15 residues. The V end was cut by 4 bases, the J end by 4 bases, with 16 bases between. In DNA form, the CDR3 reads TGTGCCAGCAGTTCCGGGAGGGAGGGGAGCACTGAAGCTTTCTTT. Its protein is CASSSGREGSTEAFF.

The rearrangement joins TRBV28 to TRBJ1-2; 7 bases are shared with TRBD1. V shed 8 bases and J 4 bases; nucleotides not matched to a gene: 13. The CDR3 extends over 15 amino acids. From germline, CDR1 is MDHEN and CDR2 SYDVKM. This CDR3 is CASGGQPLRSYGYTF. As DNA, the CDR3 is TGTGCCAGCGGGGGACAGCCACTACGCAGCTATGGCTACACCTTC.

CDR3 in DNA: TGCGCCAGCAGTGATAGTCTGAGGAGCACTGAAGCTTTCTTT. This sequence encodes CASSDSLRSTEAFF. The chain links TRBV10-2 to TRBJ1-1; D gene uncertain. There are 14 residues in the CDR3. V dropped 3 bases and J dropped 4 bases, with 12 bases sitting between them. CDR1 and CDR2 (germline): WSHSY, SAAADI.

This rearrangement joins TRBV27 to TRBJ2-5; weak D call: TRBD2 (5 bases). V shed 5 bases and J shed 9 bases, with 19 bases lying between them. Germline values: CDR1 MNHEY, CDR2 SMNVEV (reference sequence). CDR3 length: 14 amino acids. The CDR3 coding sequence is TGTGCCAGCAGTCACGGAGGACTCCGTGAGCCCCAGTACTTC. It encodes CASSHGGLREPQYF.

The chain uses TRBV10-3 and TRBJ1-4, with D possibly being TRBD1 (6 bases). This CDR3 contains 15 residues. Germline CDR1 ENHRY, CDR2 SYGVKD. V lost 2 bases and J 4 bases, leaving 11 bases between the germline ends. DNA of the CDR3: TGTGCCATCAGTGAGGCGGGGGCGGATAATGAAAAACTGTTTTTT. Amino acid sequence: CAISEAGADNEKLFF.

The chain combines TRBV5-1 with TRBJ2-2; 14 nucleotides agree with TRBD2. The CDR3 consists of 18 residues. Trimming at V came to 3 bases and at J to 4 bases, leaving 8 bases not matched to a gene. CDR1 is SGHRS, CDR2 YFSETQ, per germline. CDR3 in amino acids: CASSSGLAGAPSTGELFF. The CDR3 region has the DNA TGCGCCAGCAGCTCGGGACTAGCGGGAGCGCCGTCCACCGGGGAGCTGTTTTTT.

The V call is TRBV19, the J call TRBJ1-6; possible D gene TRBD1, 5 bases. Trimming pared 3 bases from V and 0 bases from J, leaving 15 bases between. Germline assignment: CDR1 LNHDA and CDR2 SQIVND (reference sequence). The CDR3 extends over 18 amino acids. The CDR3 loop reads CASSMETATHSYNSPLHF. In DNA form, the CDR3 reads TGTGCCAGTAGTATGGAGACAGCAACTCACTCCTATAATTCACCCCTCCACTTT.

This sequence joins TRBV5-1 and TRBJ1-5; D is undetermined. This CDR3 is 14 amino acids long. V shed 5 bases and J shed 3 bases, with 12 bases lying between them. CDR1 is SGHRS and CDR2 is YFSETQ in the germline V gene. CDR3 protein: CASSQDGPNQPQHF. DNA for the CDR3: TGCGCCAGCAGTCAGGACGGTCCCAATCAGCCCCAGCATTTT.

This clone was picked up a small number of times. The chain recombines TRBV19 with TRBJ1-5, with D perhaps matching TRBD1 (5 bases). V was pared by 1 base and J by 9 bases, with 13 bases between. From germline, CDR1 is LNHDA and CDR2 SQIVND (reference sequence). This CDR3 region has 14 residues. The CDR3 loop is CASSIVQGGGPQHF. CDR3 in DNA: TGTGCCAGTAGTATAGTTCAGGGCGGAGGGCCCCAGCATTTT.

The J gene is TRBJ2-5, the V gene TRBV2; TRBD2 is a possible D gene (6 bases). The germline CDR1 and CDR2 sequences are SNHLY and FYNNEI. Trimming took 4 bases from V and 4 from J, leaving 19 bases between them. This CDR3 is built from 16 residues. DNA of the CDR3: TGTGCCAGCAGTGCGACGGACTTGATGGGGGGAGAGACCCAGTACTTC. As protein: CASSATDLMGGETQYF.

This chain uses TRBV29-1 with TRBJ2-1, with 11 positions matching TRBD2. V lost 8 bases to trimming and J lost 10 bases; unmatched junction nucleotides: 7. Germline V CDR1 and CDR2: SQVTM, ANQGSEA. The length of the CDR3 is 12 residues. CDR3 sequence (DNA): TGCAGCACTACTAGCGGGAGTTCAGAGCAGTTCTTC. Encoded protein: CSTTSGSSEQFF.

This clone was picked up a small number of times. The rearrangement links TRBV6-1 to TRBJ1-5; D gene uncertain. Germline V lookup: CDR1 MNHNS, CDR2 SASEGT. The V and J ends lost 2 bases and 4 bases respectively, with 6 bases between them. CDR3 length: 13 residues. CDR3 protein: CASSETTNQPQHF. The CDR3, as DNA: TGTGCCAGCAGTGAAACGACGAATCAGCCCCAGCATTTT.

This chain connects TRBV6-1 to TRBJ2-3; 8 bases are shared with TRBD1. The CDR3 runs to 14 residues. V lost 7 bases to trimming and J lost 5 bases; unmatched junction nucleotides: 8. The germline V gene encodes CDR1 MNHNS and CDR2 SASEGT. The CDR3 DNA sequence: TGTGCCAGCAAGGTGCAGGGGGCAGGAGATACGCAGTATTTT. Protein product: CASKVQGAGDTQYF.

The chain has TRBV4-1 and TRBJ2-7; D gene uncertain. There are 14 residues in the CDR3. Per the germline V gene, CDR1 is MGHRA and CDR2 is YSYEKL. V was clipped by 1 base and J by 4 bases, with 11 bases between them. CDR3 sequence (DNA): TGCGCCAGCAGCCAAGTTAACAGAGAGTACGAGCAGTACTTC. This encodes CASSQVNREYEQYF.

This clone was detected only once. The CDR3: CSVHWDGEATQYF. The CDR3 DNA is TGCAGCGTCCACTGGGATGGGGAGGCGACCCAGTACTTC. The V and J genes are TRBV29-1 and TRBJ2-5; the D gene is possibly TRBD2 (6 bases). Trimming shortened V by 6 bases and J by 7 bases, and 18 bases separated the two germline ends. There are 13 residues in the CDR3. Per the germline V gene, CDR1 is SQVTM and CDR2 is ANQGSEA.

The count of this clone is one. The J gene is TRBJ1-6, the V gene TRBV5-1, with D maybe TRBD1 (6 bases). Germline loops: CDR1 SGHRS, CDR2 YFSETQ. Trimming cost V 0 bases and J 9 bases, with 13 bases left between them. This CDR3 has 15 amino acids. CDR3 in DNA: TGCGCCAGCAGCTTGGGGGCGACAGGATCTTCACCCCTCCACTTT. Translated, it gives CASSLGATGSSPLHF.

The V call is TRBV5-8, the J call TRBJ2-2; D gene ambiguous. Trimming took 1 base from V and 6 from J, leaving 16 bases between them. Germline V gives CDR1 SGHTS, CDR2 YDEGEE. This CDR3 has 16 residues. The CDR3 protein is CASSLLISTQAGELFF. CDR3 bases: TGTGCCAGCAGCTTGCTGATCTCTACCCAGGCCGGGGAGCTGTTTTTT.

V gene TRBV2 combines with J gene TRBJ2-1; TRBD2 matches 10 bases. Germline values: CDR1 SNHLY, CDR2 FYNNEI. The CDR3 loop spans 15 amino acids. V was clipped by 7 bases and J by 10 bases; unmatched bases: 13. CDR3 nucleotide sequence: TGTGCCAGCACGCGGACTAGCGGACGTACAGAGGAGCAGTTCTTC. Translated, it gives CASTRTSGRTEEQFF.

This clone came up many times. The gene calls are TRBV12-5 and TRBJ2-4, with 13 positions matching TRBD2. Germline V gene sequence: CDR1 LGHNT, CDR2 FRNRAP. The trim removed 4 bases at V and 1 base at J, leaving 13 bases unmatched. The CDR3 totals 20 residues. The CDR3 DNA follows: TGTGCTAGTGGTTCGCCGGGACTAGCGGGACCAATAGAGGCCAAAAACATTCAGTACTTC. Translation gives CASGSPGLAGPIEAKNIQYF.

The chain combines TRBV5-5 with TRBJ2-1; 9 bases map to TRBD1. Germline-derived CDR1 and CDR2 are SGHKS and YYEKEE (reference sequence). The CDR3 contains 16 residues. Trimming cost V 0 bases and J 3 bases; bases outside gene matches: 4. Here the CDR3 DNA reads TGTGCCAGCAGCTTGGAGGGACAGGGACACTACAATGAGCAGTTCTTC. This encodes CASSLEGQGHYNEQFF.